The 17 T cell receptor beta chains presented below share a single source sample, sequenced in a study of T-cell reconstitution after alpha-beta-depleted transplantation in children. Unique molecular identifiers featured in how the TCRbeta library was prepared. TCRdb reanalysed the PCR reads using MiXCR and keeps one entry per CDR3 protein. The data hold fewer than 700,000 distinct CDR3 sequences, with 10% to 15% observed a single time. Sequences were derived from PBMCs, mostly from graft donor cells, sampled 360 days after TCRalphabeta/CD19-depleted stem cell transplant. The receptors derive from a male patient under 18 who had a stem cell transplant for acute myeloid leukemia, so the T cells may come from the graft donor.

This clonotype showed up many times. The CDR3 sequence is CASSKGGGWGEQYF. The CDR3 DNA sequence: TGTGCCAGCAGCAAAGGAGGGGGTTGGGGAGAGCAGTACTTC. V and J are TRBV21-1 and TRBJ2-7; the table's D gene call, TRBD1, was not cross checked with the DNA. TRBV21-1 is a pseudogene segment. This CDR3 spans 14 amino acids.

This clonotype was recorded many times. The chain recombines TRBV20-1 with TRBJ2-5, with unresolved D. V was cut by 6 bases and J by 1 base, with 9 bases left in between. Germline assignment: CDR1 DFQATT and CDR2 SNEGSKA (reference sequence). CDR3 size: 12 residues. The CDR3 spells CSALGFQETQYF. In DNA form, the CDR3 reads TGCAGTGCCTTGGGCTTCCAAGAGACCCAGTACTTC.

J is TRBJ2-7 and V is TRBV4-3; 10 bases line up with TRBD2. Germline V gene sequence: CDR1 LGHNA, CDR2 YSLEER. CDR3 length: 16 amino acids. J lost 2 bases, V lost 0 bases, and 4 bases had no gene match. The CDR3 DNA follows: TGCGCCAGCAGCCAAGAGCAGCGGGAGGGCCCCTACGAGCAGTACTTC. Translating gives CASSQEQREGPYEQYF.

The rearrangement joins TRBV7-9 to TRBJ2-1, with D uncertain. The CDR3 has 15 amino acids. Germline-derived CDR1 and CDR2 are SEHNR and FQNEAQ (reference sequence). V dropped 0 bases and J dropped 0 bases, with 6 bases sitting between them. CDR3 nucleotides: TGTGCCAGCAGCTTAGCAAACTCCTCCTACAATGAGCAGTTCTTC. It codes for CASSLANSSYNEQFF. The full variable domain, with the rest looked up from reference TRBV7-9 and TRBJ2-1, is DTGVSQNPRHKITKRGQNVTFRCDPISEHNRLYWYRQTLGQGPEFLTYFQNEAQLEKSRLLSDRFSAERPKGSFSTLEIQRTEQGDSAMYLCASSLANSSYNEQFFGPGTRLTVL.

The genes are TRBV9 and TRBJ1-6; no reliable D call. This CDR3 spans 14 amino acids. Germline-derived CDR1 and CDR2 are SGDLS and YYNGEE. Trimming stripped 0 bases from V and 7 bases from J, with 8 bases between. CDR3 DNA: TGTGCCAGCAGCGTAGGGACGGGAAATTCACCCCTCCACTTT. This translates into CASSVGTGNSPLHF.

This clonotype was counted only a few times. The chain combines TRBV28 with TRBJ2-7; 11 bases are a match to TRBD1. Per germline, CDR1 MDHEN and CDR2 SYDVKM. This CDR3 has 15 amino acids. V lost 4 bases to trimming and J lost 3 bases; unmatched junction nucleotides: 5. The CDR3 region is CASSSGQGEFYEQYF. The CDR3 coding sequence is TGTGCCAGCAGTTCGGGACAGGGGGAATTCTACGAGCAGTACTTC. Full variable domain (outside the CDR3, taken from reference TRBV28 and TRBJ2-7): DVKVTQSSRYLVKRTGEKVFLECVQDMDHENMFWYRQDPGLGLRLIYFSYDVKMKEKGDIPEGYSVSREKKERFSLILESASTNQTSMYLCASSSGQGEFYEQYFGPGTRLTVT.

The rearrangement uses TRBV12-3 or TRBV12-4 and TRBJ2-5; no clear D. The V and J ends lost 3 bases and 4 bases respectively, with 15 bases between them. This CDR3 region has 15 residues. The CDR3 DNA follows: TGTGCCAGCAGTTTCCGAGCTATAACTTCAGAGACCCAGTACTTC. It codes for CASSFRAITSETQYF.

Details on this clonotype: This may stem from a read error, because a much larger clone lies one nucleotide away. The chain recombines TRBV20-1 with TRBJ2-7; 9 bases map to TRBD1. Losses at the gene ends were 5 bases for V and 4 bases for J; bases not matched to a gene: 9. From germline, CDR1 is DFQATT and CDR2 SNEGSKA (reference sequence). The CDR3 loop spans 14 amino acids. CDR3 nucleotide sequence: TGCAGTGCTCCTCGGACAGGGGTCTCTTACGAGCAGTACGTC. Translating it yields CSAPRTGVSYEQYV.

V is TRBV20-1 and J is TRBJ2-5, with 14 bases lining up with TRBD2. J lost 5 bases, V lost 0 bases, and 11 bases had no gene match. Germline-derived CDR1 and CDR2 are DFQATT and SNEGSKA (reference sequence). The CDR3 sequence is 18 residues long. The CDR3 nucleotides are TGCAGTGCTAGAGAGGGACTAGCGGGAGATGGCCAGGCTGAGACCCAGTACTTC. Amino acid sequence: CSAREGLAGDGQAETQYF.

This clonotype was seen a few times. The chain links TRBV29-1 to TRBJ1-4; 7 positions agree with TRBD1. This CDR3 has 14 amino acids. V shed 4 bases and J 4 bases; nucleotides not matched to a gene: 6. Per the germline V gene, CDR1 is SQVTM and CDR2 is ANQGSEA. The CDR3 protein is CSVAQGQHNEKLFF. The DNA of the CDR3 is TGCAGCGTTGCCCAGGGACAGCATAATGAAAAACTGTTTTTT.

The gene calls are TRBV20-1 and TRBJ2-5; the D is unclear. The CDR3 extends over 12 amino acids. The germline gives CDR1 DFQATT, CDR2 SNEGSKA (reference sequence). V shed 3 bases and J shed 2 bases, with 7 bases lying between them. The CDR3 DNA follows: TGCAGTGCTAGCGCGTGGCAAGAGACCCAGTACTTC. This encodes CSASAWQETQYF.

The chain recombines TRBV4-3 with TRBJ2-1; the D is unclear. CDR1 and CDR2 (germline): LGHNA, YSLEER. The CDR3 covers 13 residues. Deletions cut 2 bases from V and 9 bases from J, with 11 bases between. This CDR3 is CASSQLSALEQFF. DNA of the CDR3: TGCGCCAGCAGCCAACTGAGCGCGCTTGAGCAGTTCTTC.

The V and J genes are TRBV3-1 and TRBJ2-7; possibly TRBD2 for D (6 bases). Germline CDR1 LGHDT, CDR2 YNNKEL (reference sequence). Trimming took off 0 bases at V and 7 bases at J, with 13 bases between the two ends. The CDR3 is 14 residues long. CDR3 sequence reads: CASSQDLIADEQYF. CDR3 sequence (DNA): TGTGCCAGCAGCCAAGATCTGATAGCGGATGAGCAGTACTTC.

This clonotype was counted at least ten times. This rearrangement joins TRBV14 to TRBJ2-2; 11 bases are a match to TRBD2. There are 18 residues in the CDR3. The germline CDR1 and CDR2 sequences are SGHDN and FVKESK. V shed 4 bases, J shed 2 bases, and the junction held 9 bases outside the gene matches. DNA for the CDR3: TGTGCCAGCAGCCCCCAGGGGGGGACTAGCGGAAACACCGGGGAGCTGTTTTTT. Its protein is CASSPQGGTSGNTGELFF. Drawing the rest from reference TRBV14 and TRBJ2-2, the complete variable domain is EAGVTQFPSHSVIEKGQTVTLRCDPISGHDNLYWYRRVMGKEIKFLLHFVKESKQDESGMPNNRFLAERTGGTYSTLKVQPAELEDSGVYFCASSPQGGTSGNTGELFFGEGSRLTVL.

This clonotype was seen ten or more times. This chain connects TRBV12-3 or TRBV12-4 to TRBJ1-4; the D gene is possibly TRBD1 (5 bases). The CDR3 covers 14 residues. V shed 5 bases and J shed 8 bases, with 15 bases lying between them. Here the CDR3 reads CASSPNGGEEKLFF. CDR3 coding DNA: TGTGCCAGCAGTCCCAACGGGGGGGAGGAAAAACTGTTTTTT.

This clonotype has more than one count but fewer than ten. The rearrangement links TRBV4-3 to TRBJ2-1; 9 bases are shared with TRBD2. The length of the CDR3 is 16 residues. Looked up from germline, CDR1 is LGHNA and CDR2 is YSLEER. The junction had 8 bases not matched to a gene; V was cut back by 1 base and J by 7 bases. The CDR3 sequence is CASSQAWASGKNEQFF. Here the CDR3 DNA reads TGCGCCAGCAGCCAAGCGTGGGCTAGCGGGAAAAATGAGCAGTTCTTC.

The V gene is TRBV12-5, the J gene TRBJ2-5, with a weak D call TRBD2 (5 bases). Between the trimmed V and J ends, which lost 11 bases and 7 bases, there was a span of 11 bases. Germline V lookup: CDR1 LGHNT, CDR2 FRNRAP. The CDR3 runs 10 residues. In DNA form, the CDR3 reads TGTGCTGGTGCTGCGGGGACCCAGTACTTC. Encoded protein: CAGAAGTQYF.